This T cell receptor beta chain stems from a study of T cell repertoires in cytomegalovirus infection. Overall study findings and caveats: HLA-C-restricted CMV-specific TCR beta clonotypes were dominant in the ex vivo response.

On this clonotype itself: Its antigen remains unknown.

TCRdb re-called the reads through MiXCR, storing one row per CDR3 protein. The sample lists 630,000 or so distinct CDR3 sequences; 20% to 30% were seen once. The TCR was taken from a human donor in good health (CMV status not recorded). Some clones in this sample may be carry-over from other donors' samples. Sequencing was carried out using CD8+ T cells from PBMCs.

CDR3 bases: TGTGCCAGCAGCGGGACCTCTGTTGGGGAGCTGTTTTTT. Translating it yields CASSGTSVGELFF. The chain combines TRBV28 with TRBJ2-2; D may match TRBD1 or TRBD2 (5 bases each). Trimming left V 6 bases short and J 8 bases short, with 13 bases between. CDR1 and CDR2 (germline): MDHEN, SYDVKM. This CDR3 spans 13 amino acids. Complete variable domain (other parts from reference TRBV28 and TRBJ2-2): DVKVTQSSRYLVKRTGEKVFLECVQDMDHENMFWYRQDPGLGLRLIYFSYDVKMKEKGDIPEGYSVSREKKERFSLILESASTNQTSMYLCASSGTSVGELFFGEGSRLTVL.